This TCR beta chain was identified during a study of blood T cell repertoires in COVID-19. Across the study: Collection of acute and convalescent COVID-19 samples took place in the United States, Italy and Spain. Nucleic acid was either cDNA or gDNA, and it came from T cells, B-cell-depleted T cells, or PBMCs.

Seattle-derived patients entered the study during active infection and were followed longitudinally. The CDR3 is 14 residues long. Germline-derived CDR1 and CDR2 are LGHDT and YNNKEL (reference sequence). Trimming cost V 2 bases and J 4 bases, with 8 bases left between them. Authors' analysis steps: Reference gene primer amplification in the assay estimated nucleated cell counts. Sequenced by immunoSEQ multiplex PCR; TCRdb stores in-frame clones only, minus some. The DNA gave D and trimming, while V, J and clone size come from that table. The sample holds almost 350,000 clones, roughly 87% seen once. The sequencing sample was made of peripheral blood. The receptor was isolated from a woman aged 60 to 75 with COVID-19, enrolled during active disease. V is TRBV3-1 (or the pseudogene TRBV3-2) and J is TRBJ2-2; tentatively, D is TRBD2 (5 bases). In nucleotides, the CDR3 is TGTGCCAGCAGCCAACGGGGTGCCACCGGGGAGCTGTTTTTT. Residues: CASSQRGATGELFF.